This record looks at one T cell receptor beta chain sequence and its context. The antigen remains unidentified. These data originate in a study of T cells in Graves' hyperthyroidism and ophthalmopathy. Amplification of TCR beta CDR3 regions used RNA as the template. During a first-round RT-PCR of the TCR CDR3, the HTBI primer set was used. TCRdb called the multiplex PCR reads again in MiXCR, with one record for every CDR3 protein. The data contain a few hundred thousand distinct CDR3 sequences, 14% to 15% of them singletons. The study's findings and limits: Most thyroid clonotypes expanded above 0.001 appeared in blood too.

Germline-derived CDR1 and CDR2 are ENHRY and SYGVKD. Trimming removed 4 bases from V and 8 bases from J, with 23 bases in between. This CDR3 is built from 16 residues. Sequences were obtained from blood. J is TRBJ1-2 and V is TRBV10-3, with unresolved D. This TCR derives from a woman younger than 45 with Graves' hyperthyroidism. The CDR3 DNA follows: TGTGCCATCAGTGTGACTACCCCGTCGTCCTTGGGGGGCTACACCTTC. Amino acid sequence: CAISVTTPSSLGGYTF.